Listed below are T cell receptor beta chains from one sample, sequenced in a study of shared clonotypes between healthy human individuals. Produced via immunoSEQ multiplex PCR; TCRdb's table is partial and in-frame only. The sample lists 300,000 to 400,000 clones, around 87% seen once, with around 16% in the top ten. Sequencing input: memory CD8+ T cells sorted from blood. These receptors were obtained from a man younger than 35 in good health. CDR3s include the opening cysteine and the closing phenylalanine or tryptophan. Each record gives: clone size, J gene, D gene, V gene, CDR3 DNA, CDR3 protein. D genes are given only for firm matches. Where a row states a size, it is once, few, many or the class of an expanded clone; other rows omit it.

clone_size: NA
j_call: TRBJ2-2
d_call: NA
v_call: TRBV2
cdr3_nt: TGTGCCAGCAAAGACCAGGGATCCGGGGAGCTGTTTTTT
cdr3_aa: CASKDQGSGELFF

clone_size: NA
j_call: TRBJ2-7
d_call: TRBD1
v_call: TRBV4-3
cdr3_nt: TGCGCCAGCAGCCAAGGCGACAGGGGATCCTACGAGCAGTACTTC
cdr3_aa: CASSQGDRGSYEQYF

clone_size: once
j_call: TRBJ1-5
d_call: NA
v_call: TRBV5-1
cdr3_nt: TGCGCCAGCAGCCCCTTCCCCGACGGGTATCAGCCCCAGCATTTT
cdr3_aa: CASSPFPDGYQPQHF

clone_size: NA
j_call: TRBJ2-7
d_call: TRBD1
v_call: TRBV4-1
cdr3_nt: TGCGCCAGCAGCCCCTTTTGGGGGACAGTGTCCTACGAGCAGTACTTC
cdr3_aa: CASSPFWGTVSYEQYF

clone_size: NA
j_call: TRBJ2-1
d_call: NA
v_call: TRBV28
cdr3_nt: TGTGCCAGCAGTTCCCGGGGGACCAGCTCCTACAATGAGCAGTTCTTC
cdr3_aa: CASSSRGTSSYNEQFF

clone_size: NA
j_call: TRBJ2-1
d_call: NA
v_call: TRBV9
cdr3_nt: TGTGCCAGCAGCGTAAGCGCGGCCTACGCCGGGCAGTTCTTC
cdr3_aa: CASSVSAAYAGQFF

clone_size: once
j_call: TRBJ2-7
d_call: NA
v_call: TRBV15
cdr3_nt: TGTGCCACCAGCAGTAGGATCGTCGGGGTCGGGTACGAGCAGTACTTC
cdr3_aa: CATSSRIVGVGYEQYF

clone_size: NA
j_call: TRBJ1-2
d_call: TRBD1
v_call: TRBV30
cdr3_nt: TGTGCCTGGAGTTTCGGGACAGGGTATAACTATGGCTACACCTTC
cdr3_aa: CAWSFGTGYNYGYTF

clone_size: NA
j_call: TRBJ2-7
d_call: TRBD2
v_call: TRBV19
cdr3_nt: TGTGCCAGTAGTATCATACTAGCGGGAGACGAGCAGTACTTC
cdr3_aa: CASSIILAGDEQYF

clone_size: NA
j_call: TRBJ2-7
d_call: TRBD2
v_call: TRBV5-1
cdr3_nt: TGCGCCAGCAGCTTGCGAGCGGGGTACGAGCAGTACTTC
cdr3_aa: CASSLRAGYEQYF

clone_size: many
j_call: TRBJ1-2
d_call: TRBD1
v_call: TRBV7-8
cdr3_nt: TGTGCCAGCAGCTCCACCGCAGGGGGCTCGAACTATGGCTACACCTTC
cdr3_aa: CASSSTAGGSNYGYTF

clone_size: NA
j_call: TRBJ2-7
d_call: NA
v_call: TRBV9
cdr3_nt: TGTGCCAGCAGCGTAGCTTCAGGGGACTTTTACGAGCAGTACTTC
cdr3_aa: CASSVASGDFYEQYF

clone_size: NA
j_call: TRBJ2-7
d_call: NA
v_call: TRBV6-1
cdr3_nt: TGTGCCAGCAGTGAGCTACAACAGGGTCCCTACGAGCAGTACTTC
cdr3_aa: CASSELQQGPYEQYF

clone_size: NA
j_call: TRBJ1-2
d_call: TRBD1
v_call: TRBV5-6
cdr3_nt: TGTGCCAGCACCTTCTCGACAGGGTGGTCGGATGGCTACACCTTC
cdr3_aa: CASTFSTGWSDGYTF

clone_size: NA
j_call: TRBJ2-7
d_call: NA
v_call: TRBV7-9
cdr3_nt: TGTGCCAGCAGCTTCTATAGCGGAAGGTCCGTCGAGCAGTACTTC
cdr3_aa: CASSFYSGRSVEQYF

clone_size: once
j_call: TRBJ1-1
d_call: NA
v_call: TRBV9
cdr3_nt: TGTGCCAGCAGCGGCACCGGGACATTGGGCACTGAAGCTTTCTTT
cdr3_aa: CASSGTGTLGTEAFF

clone_size: once
j_call: TRBJ2-7
d_call: NA
v_call: TRBV7-8
cdr3_nt: TGTGCCAGCAGCTCGTGGGCAGGTAGCTCCTACGAGCAGTACTTC
cdr3_aa: CASSSWAGSSYEQYF

clone_size: NA
j_call: TRBJ1-1
d_call: NA
v_call: TRBV14
cdr3_nt: TGTGCCAGCAGCCGACAGACGAGCACTGAAGCTTTCTTT
cdr3_aa: CASSRQTSTEAFF

clone_size: NA
j_call: TRBJ2-4
d_call: NA
v_call: TRBV5-4
cdr3_nt: TGTGCCAGCAGCCTAGGTTACGATCAGTACTTC
cdr3_aa: CASSLGYDQYF

clone_size: NA
j_call: TRBJ2-1
d_call: TRBD2
v_call: TRBV10-3
cdr3_nt: TGTGCCATCAGTGTCGGGGGGACTAGCGAGGCAAATGAGCAGTTCTTC
cdr3_aa: CAISVGGTSEANEQFF

clone_size: NA
j_call: TRBJ1-2
d_call: NA
v_call: TRBV7-8
cdr3_nt: TGTGCCAGCAGCTCAAGTCTGGGGTCGTCTAACTATGGCTACACCTTC
cdr3_aa: CASSSSLGSSNYGYTF

clone_size: NA
j_call: TRBJ2-4
d_call: TRBD1
v_call: TRBV28
cdr3_nt: TGTGCCAGCCGACCGCACGGAGGGACAGGGTGGGGGAACATTCAGTACTTC
cdr3_aa: CASRPHGGTGWGNIQYF

clone_size: NA
j_call: TRBJ2-3
d_call: NA
v_call: TRBV9
cdr3_nt: TGTGCCAGCAGCGCCACAAATGGATACACAGATACGCAGTATTTT
cdr3_aa: CASSATNGYTDTQYF

clone_size: NA
j_call: TRBJ2-1
d_call: NA
v_call: TRBV5-6
cdr3_nt: TGTGCCAGCAGCGGAGGGACACTCGGCAATGAGCAGTTCTTC
cdr3_aa: CASSGGTLGNEQFF

clone_size: NA
j_call: TRBJ2-1
d_call: NA
v_call: TRBV6-1
cdr3_nt: TGTGCCAGCAGTGAAGGACAGTACAATGAGCAGTTCTTC
cdr3_aa: CASSEGQYNEQFF

clone_size: NA
j_call: TRBJ1-5
d_call: NA
v_call: TRBV23-1
cdr3_nt: TGCGCCAGCAGTCAATTTACAGGGTACAATCAGCCCCAGCATTTT
cdr3_aa: CASSQFTGYNQPQHF

clone_size: NA
j_call: TRBJ2-3
d_call: TRBD2
v_call: TRBV7-9
cdr3_nt: TGTGCCAGCGGCCCCGCGGGACTAGAGACAGATACGCAGTATTTT
cdr3_aa: CASGPAGLETDTQYF

clone_size: NA
j_call: TRBJ1-6
d_call: NA
v_call: TRBV11-2
cdr3_nt: TGTGCCAGCAGCTTTCTAGAGGCGAGCAATTCACCCCTCCACTTT
cdr3_aa: CASSFLEASNSPLHF

clone_size: NA
j_call: TRBJ2-5
d_call: TRBD2
v_call: TRBV4-1
cdr3_nt: TGCGCCAGCAGCCAGACTAGCGGGGGGTTAGGAGAGACCCAGTACTTC
cdr3_aa: CASSQTSGGLGETQYF

clone_size: once
j_call: TRBJ1-1
d_call: TRBD1
v_call: TRBV5-1
cdr3_nt: TGCGCCAGCAGCTTGGCCCAGGGGGTTAACACTGAAGCTTTCTTT
cdr3_aa: CASSLAQGVNTEAFF

clone_size: once
j_call: TRBJ1-1
d_call: NA
v_call: TRBV6-1
cdr3_nt: TGTGCCATTGGAGGGGCAGGCACTGAAGCTTTCTTT
cdr3_aa: CAIGGAGTEAFF

clone_size: NA
j_call: TRBJ2-2
d_call: TRBD2
v_call: TRBV5-1
cdr3_nt: TGCGCCAGCAGCTTTACGGGAGGCACCGGGGAGCTGTTTTTT
cdr3_aa: CASSFTGGTGELFF

clone_size: NA
j_call: TRBJ2-5
d_call: TRBD2
v_call: TRBV9
cdr3_nt: TGTGCCAGCAGCGTAGAAGGGCCTAGCGGGGGACAAGAGACCCAGTACTTC
cdr3_aa: CASSVEGPSGGQETQYF

clone_size: NA
j_call: TRBJ1-4
d_call: NA
v_call: TRBV5-1
cdr3_nt: TGCGCCAGCAGCCCCGACAGCGCAACTAATGAAAAACTGTTTTTT
cdr3_aa: CASSPDSATNEKLFF

clone_size: NA
j_call: TRBJ2-7
d_call: NA
v_call: TRBV15
cdr3_nt: TGTGCCACCAGCAAGGGTGCGTTCTACGAGCAGTACTTC
cdr3_aa: CATSKGAFYEQYF

clone_size: NA
j_call: TRBJ2-1
d_call: TRBD1
v_call: TRBV7-9
cdr3_nt: TGTGCCAGCAGCTCCCCCGGGACAGGGAGGAATGAGCAGTTCTTC
cdr3_aa: CASSSPGTGRNEQFF

clone_size: NA
j_call: TRBJ2-7
d_call: TRBD2
v_call: TRBV27
cdr3_nt: TGTGCCAGCAGTTTATCGGGCAGCGGGGAGACCTACGAGCAGTACTTC
cdr3_aa: CASSLSGSGETYEQYF

clone_size: NA
j_call: TRBJ1-2
d_call: TRBD1
v_call: TRBV13
cdr3_nt: TGTGCCAGCAGCTTAGGGACCGACAGGGTAAAAGGCTACACCTTC
cdr3_aa: CASSLGTDRVKGYTF

clone_size: NA
j_call: TRBJ2-7
d_call: TRBD2
v_call: TRBV2
cdr3_nt: TGTGCCAGCTCGGGACTAGCGGGAGTAAGGACCTACGAGCAGTACTTC
cdr3_aa: CASSGLAGVRTYEQYF

clone_size: few
j_call: TRBJ1-1
d_call: NA
v_call: TRBV11-2
cdr3_nt: TGTGCCAGCAGGACAGGTGGGACTGAAGCTTTCTTT
cdr3_aa: CASRTGGTEAFF

clone_size: once
j_call: TRBJ1-3
d_call: NA
v_call: TRBV10-3
cdr3_nt: TGTGCCATCAGTGAGTCAAGCCGCTCTGGAAACACCATATATTTT
cdr3_aa: CAISESSRSGNTIYF

clone_size: NA
j_call: TRBJ2-7
d_call: NA
v_call: TRBV7-9
cdr3_nt: TGTGCCAGCAGCCTGCTATCGGGCAGGGATGTCTACGAGCAGTACTTC
cdr3_aa: CASSLLSGRDVYEQYF

clone_size: NA
j_call: TRBJ1-2
d_call: NA
v_call: TRBV4-3
cdr3_nt: TGCGCCAGCAGCGTCCGGGACGGCTCCTATGGCTACACCTTC
cdr3_aa: CASSVRDGSYGYTF

clone_size: NA
j_call: TRBJ2-1
d_call: TRBD2
v_call: TRBV13
cdr3_nt: TGTGCCAGCAGCTTAGACCCCGGGACTAGCTATGAGCAGTTCTTC
cdr3_aa: CASSLDPGTSYEQFF